This T cell receptor (beta chain) was documented in a study of T cells in Graves' hyperthyroidism and ophthalmopathy. Points from the study as a whole: The blood repertoire included most of the expanded thyroid clonotypes above 0.001.

This clonotype was counted between two and nine times. Its antigen remains unidentified. CDR1 is LNHDA and CDR2 is SQIVND in the germline V gene (reference sequence). V lost 5 bases and J 2 bases, leaving 7 bases between the germline ends. There are 13 residues in the CDR3. Authors of the study amplified TCR beta CDR3 regions from RNA transcripts. HTBI primers were employed in a first-round RT-PCR of the TCR CDR3. TCRdb itself ran the multiplex PCR reads through MiXCR, one entry per CDR3 protein. The data contain around 340,000 distinct CDR3 sequences, about 20% of them singletons. The V gene is TRBV19, the J gene TRBJ2-1; D remains ambiguous. This TCR was recovered from a woman between 45 and 65 years old with Graves' hyperthyroidism. Sequenced sample: blood. The CDR3 bases are TGTGCCAGTAGTCTGGAGACCTACAATGAGCAGTTCTTC. Translation gives CASSLETYNEQFF.